A single sample is the source of the 19 T cell receptor beta chains below, sequenced in a study of blood T cells in healthy people across ages. Combining a sample-barcoded 5' primer with a J-beta primer mix, a second PCR ran for about 6 to 12 cycles. MiXCR was run by TCRdb on the 5' RACE reads, yielding one entry per CDR3 protein. In the table there are approximately 780,000 distinct CDR3 sequences, around 25% of which are singletons. Separately, the same data were catalogued under a study of T cells of mothers and their children.

Sequencing was carried out using blood. All receptors come from a boy younger than 18 in good health.

This sequence joins TRBV6-5 and TRBJ1-2, with D maybe TRBD1 (5 bases). With 0 bases removed from V and 7 bases from J, the gap between germline ends came to 9 bases. The CDR3 contains 13 residues. CDR1 is MNHEY and CDR2 is SVGAGI in the germline V gene. The CDR3 is CASSYSGGVGYTF. The CDR3 region has the DNA TGTGCCAGCAGTTACTCGGGGGGGGTTGGCTACACCTTC.

As concerns this clonotype: The junction differs from germline at one of its ends, possibly a read error. V and J are TRBV3-1 and TRBJ1-5; possibly TRBD1 for D (5 bases). Looked up from germline, CDR1 is LGHDT and CDR2 is YNNKEL (reference sequence). The CDR3 runs 18 residues. CDR3 amino acids: CASSQDRGTGYSSQPQHF. The CDR3 DNA reads as TGTGCCAGCAGCCAAGACCGTGGGACGGGTTATAGCAGTCAGCCCCAGCATTTT.

This clonotype came up a few times. V usage is TRBV4-1 and J usage is TRBJ1-4; tentative D call: TRBD1 (6 bases). This CDR3 has 14 residues. The V gene lost 2 bases and the J gene lost 6 bases, with 10 bases spanning the gap. Germline-derived CDR1 and CDR2 are MGHRA and YSYEKL. The CDR3 sequence: CASSQRGEDEKLFF. The CDR3, as DNA: TGCGCCAGCAGCCAAAGGGGGGAGGATGAAAAACTGTTTTTT.

The sample holds a few counts of this clonotype. The rearrangement joins TRBV10-2 to TRBJ2-5; D remains unclear. The DNA matches TRBJ2-7 better at its end, which makes the J call doubtful. This CDR3 region has 13 residues. From germline, CDR1 is WSHSY and CDR2 SAAADI. The CDR3 loop reads CASSAQEIYEQYF. The CDR3 DNA follows: TGCGCCAGCAGTGCCCAGGAGATCTACGAGCAGTACTTC.

The CDR3 DNA is TGTGCCAGCAGCCTAGGGACCATCTACGAGCAGTACTTC. Protein: CASSLGTIYEQYF. The chain employs TRBV6-5 and TRBJ2-1; D possibly matches TRBD1 or TRBD2 (5 bases each). The DNA end lines up better with TRBJ2-7; the J call may be wrong. Germline CDR1 and CDR2: MNHEY and SVGAGI. The CDR3 loop spans 13 amino acids.

The chain links TRBV5-1 to TRBJ2-7; 10 bases are shared with TRBD2. Germline V CDR1 and CDR2: SGHRS, YFSETQ. V dropped 3 bases and J dropped 2; count of bases not matched to a gene: 5. CDR3 length equals 15 residues. CDR3 DNA sequence: TGCGCCAGCAGCTCCCCTAGCGGGGGTACCTACGAGCAGTACTTC. Its translation is CASSSPSGGTYEQYF.

This clonotype was observed a few times. CDR3 nucleotides: TGTGCCAGCAGCGTCCGCGGGGACCTCTACAATGAGCAGTTCTTC. It yields the protein CASSVRGDLYNEQFF. This chain links TRBV9 with TRBJ2-1, with D possibly matching TRBD2 (6 bases). The V gene lost 2 bases and the J gene lost 3 bases, with 12 bases spanning the gap. Per the germline V gene, CDR1 is SGDLS and CDR2 is YYNGEE. CDR3 size: 15 residues.

This sequence joins TRBV11-2 and TRBJ1-1, with D unclear. Germline CDR1 is SGHAT and CDR2 is FQNNGV. Trimming took 1 base from V and 9 from J, leaving 12 bases between them. CDR3 length: 13 amino acids. The CDR3 protein is CASSLGTALQAFF. The CDR3 DNA reads as TGTGCCAGCAGCTTAGGCACGGCCCTGCAAGCTTTCTTT. Variable domain in full (rest from reference TRBV11-2 and TRBJ1-1): EAGVAQSPRYKIIEKRQSVAFWCNPISGHATLYWYQQILGQGPKLLIQFQNNGVVDDSQLPKDRFSAERLKGVDSTLKIQPAKLEDSAVYLCASSLGTALQAFFGQGTRLTVV.

The CDR3 DNA reads as TGCAGTGCCCGACGCGTCAAGGGTAGTCAAGAGACCCAGTACTTC. Residues: CSARRVKGSQETQYF. The gene calls are TRBV20-1 and TRBJ2-5; D is ambiguous. This CDR3 has 15 amino acids. Germline-derived CDR1 and CDR2 are DFQATT and SNEGSKA (reference sequence). Trimming shortened V by 6 bases and J by 2 bases, and 19 bases separated the two germline ends.

The rearrangement links TRBV18 to TRBJ2-3, with unresolved D. V lost 3 bases and J 1 base, leaving 8 bases between the germline ends. Germline values: CDR1 KGHSH, CDR2 LQKENI. The CDR3 sequence is 14 residues long. CDR3 residues: CASSPSLGTDTQYF. The CDR3 bases are TGTGCCAGCTCACCCAGCCTTGGCACAGATACGCAGTATTTT.

This clonotype was counted only a few times. The chain recombines TRBV28 with TRBJ2-7; the D is unclear. CDR3 length: 14 residues. Trimming left V 5 bases short and J 0 bases short, with 11 bases between. CDR1 and CDR2 from the germline V gene are MDHEN and SYDVKM. In nucleotides, the CDR3 is TGTGCCAGCAGTCCCGGCCCCCCCTCCTACGAGCAGTACTTC. It is translated as CASSPGPPSYEQYF.

This clonotype has only a few counts. The rearrangement links TRBV14 to TRBJ2-1, with 7 bases aligning to TRBD1. This CDR3 has 15 residues. CDR1 SGHDN and CDR2 FVKESK come from the germline V gene. The V gene end was trimmed by 4 bases and the J gene end by 1 base; junction bases not matched to a gene: 4. Written as DNA, the CDR3 is TGTGCCAGCAGCCCCGGGACAGTTTCCTACAATGAGCAGTTCTTC. Translation gives CASSPGTVSYNEQFF.

V gene TRBV30 combines with J gene TRBJ1-4; D gene uncertain. This CDR3 has 14 residues. V was clipped by 1 base and J by 10 bases, with 16 bases between them. The germline V gene encodes CDR1 GTSNPN and CDR2 SVGIG (reference sequence). CDR3 DNA sequence: TGTGCCTGGAGTGAGGGCAGAGCAAGTCGAAAACTGTTTTTT. The encoded protein is CAWSEGRASRKLFF.

The chain has TRBV20-1 and TRBJ2-5; 8 nucleotides align to TRBD2. The J call may be faulty, since TRBJ2-7 better matches the DNA end. The germline gives CDR1 DFQATT, CDR2 SNEGSKA (reference sequence). The CDR3 totals 15 residues. The CDR3 DNA sequence: TGCAGTGCCAGATTCAGCGGGGGAAAATTCTACGAGCAGTACTTC. This sequence encodes CSARFSGGKFYEQYF.

The rearrangement links TRBV9 to TRBJ2-7, with 7 positions matching TRBD1. This CDR3 spans 14 amino acids. Trimming cost V 5 bases and J 7 bases; bases outside gene matches: 12. Germline assignment: CDR1 SGDLS and CDR2 YYNGEE. The CDR3 spells CASRAAGTEGEQYF. The CDR3 region has the DNA TGTGCCAGCAGAGCCGCCGGGACAGAAGGGGAGCAGTACTTC.

V gene TRBV7-8 combines with J gene TRBJ1-1; tentatively, D is TRBD1 (5 bases). This CDR3 contains 14 residues. CDR1 and CDR2 (germline): SGHVS, FQNEAQ. Trimming shortened V by 3 bases and J by 3 bases, and 11 bases separated the two germline ends. CDR3 sequence: CASSFWGIDTEAFF. Written as DNA, the CDR3 is TGTGCCAGCAGCTTTTGGGGGATCGACACTGAAGCTTTCTTT.

This clonotype was detected only a few times. The chain is built from TRBV4-1 and TRBJ1-3; 7 nucleotides match TRBD1. The V and J ends lost 3 bases and 0 bases, in that order; junction bases with no gene match: 2. Germline CDR1 reads MGHRA; CDR2 reads YSYEKL. This CDR3 is 15 amino acids long. The DNA for the CDR3 is TGCGCCAGCAGCCAGACAGGGCTCTCTGGAAACACCATATATTTT. This sequence encodes CASSQTGLSGNTIYF.

This clonotype was seen only once. This sequence joins TRBV12-3 or TRBV12-4 and TRBJ2-3; unclear D gene. Trimming removed 6 bases from V and 11 bases from J, with 15 bases in between. CDR3 length: 12 residues. The CDR3 region is CASRVRADVQYF. The CDR3 DNA is TGTGCCAGCAGAGTGAGAGCAGATGTGCAGTATTTT.

This clonotype has only a few counts. The chain links TRBV4-1 to TRBJ2-1; D is perhaps TRBD1 (6 bases). CDR1 is MGHRA and CDR2 is YSYEKL in the germline V gene. V dropped 0 bases and J dropped 3 bases, with 18 bases sitting between them. CDR3 length: 18 amino acids. The CDR3 DNA reads TGCGCCAGCAGCCAAGATCCCTGGCAGGACAGTTACTACAATGAGCAGTTCTTC. Translation: CASSQDPWQDSYYNEQFF.